This T cell receptor beta chain derives from a study of naive and memory T cell subsets. Whole-study findings and limits: A few larger clonotypes appeared in naive repertoires, especially CD8, possibly memory cells re-expressing CD45RA.

Two oligonucleotides, mixed equimolar, formed the beta constant-region primer covering TRBC1 and TRBC2. The ligated cDNA underwent four PCR rounds using SP2 and nested alpha and beta constant-region primers. An oligonucleotide with the SP2 primer and a 12-nucleotide UMI was ligated to the cDNA 3' end. TCRdb analysed the UMI-ligation and nested PCR reads with MiXCR anew, one entry per CDR3 protein. The sample lists 98,000 or so distinct CDR3 sequences, around 11% seen once, with just over 0.13% in the top ten. This clonotype was detected ten times or more. Its antigen is still unknown. Trimming cost V 2 bases and J 7 bases, with 15 bases left between them. Looked up from germline, CDR1 is LGHNA and CDR2 is YSLEER. The CDR3 is 16 residues long.

The sample was naive CD4+ T cells from blood. This TCR was recovered from a human donor in good health. V and J are TRBV4-3 and TRBJ1-6; tentative D call: TRBD1 (6 bases). The CDR3 region is CASSQTGSGWNSPLHF. The CDR3 coding sequence is TGCGCCAGCAGCCAAACAGGGAGCGGCTGGAATTCACCCCTCCACTTT.